These 20 T cell receptor beta chains were all obtained from the same sample, sequenced in a study of blood T cell repertoires in COVID-19. TCRdb's copy holds only in-frame clones and misses some; the assay was immunoSEQ multiplex PCR. The sample carries 170,000 or so clones, approximately 90% recorded once. The sequenced sample consisted of peripheral blood. These TCRs come from a woman in her 70s with COVID-19, enrolled during active disease.

The gene calls are TRBV20-1 and TRBJ2-7, with a possible D match to TRBD2 (6 bases). Germline V gene lookup returns CDR1 DFQATT and CDR2 SNEGSKA (reference sequence). Trimming left V 3 bases short and J 7 bases short, with 22 bases between. CDR3 size: 15 residues. The CDR3 protein is CSASISPAIAGEQYF. CDR3 nucleotide sequence: TGCAGTGCTAGTATATCCCCAGCAATCGCGGGGGAGCAGTACTTC.

The V call is TRBV27, the J call TRBJ2-3; 8 bases match TRBD2. Germline V gene data show CDR1 as MNHEY and CDR2 as SMNVEV (reference sequence). This CDR3 has 16 amino acids. V lost 7 bases, J lost 2 bases, and 11 bases stayed unmatched. The DNA of the CDR3 is TGTGCCAGCACCAGCGGGGGTGGGGCCCCCACAGATACGCAGTATTTT. The encoded protein is CASTSGGGAPTDTQYF.

This chain uses TRBV29-1 with TRBJ1-4; D is unclear. CDR1 and CDR2 (germline): SQVTM, ANQGSEA. Trimming removed 5 bases at V and 0 bases at J, with 7 bases between. CDR3 size: 13 residues. The chain's CDR3 is CSVRHPTNEKLFF. CDR3 nucleotides: TGCAGCGTTCGACACCCAACTAATGAAAAACTGTTTTTT.

The chain couples TRBV5-4 to TRBJ2-7; D is perhaps TRBD1 (5 bases). From germline, CDR1 is SGHNT and CDR2 YYREEE (reference sequence). Trimming removed 2 bases from V and 3 bases from J, with 12 bases in between. CDR3 length equals 14 residues. CDR3 protein: CASSLAGIFYEQYF. CDR3 nucleotide sequence: TGTGCCAGCAGCTTAGCAGGGATATTCTACGAGCAGTACTTC.

The V call is TRBV29-1, the J call TRBJ2-5, with D perhaps TRBD1 (5 bases). Trimming removed 6 bases at V and 5 bases at J, with 16 bases between. The CDR3 sequence is 13 residues long. From germline, CDR1 is SQVTM and CDR2 ANQGSEA. CDR3 nucleotide sequence: TGCAGCGTGTGCCCACAGGCTGAGGAGACCCAGTACTTC. Translated: CSVCPQAEETQYF.

V is TRBV13 and J is TRBJ2-3; D is unclear. The germline gives CDR1 PRHDT, CDR2 FYEKMQ (reference sequence). V was pared by 0 bases and J by 1 base, with 5 bases between. The CDR3 is made up of 14 amino acids. The CDR3 here is CASSLGAGTDTQYF. CDR3 DNA: TGTGCCAGCAGCTTAGGGGCGGGCACAGATACGCAGTATTTT. The whole variable domain, remainder taken from reference TRBV13 and TRBJ2-3, is AAGVIQSPRHLIKEKRETATLKCYPIPRHDTVYWYQQGPGQDPQFLISFYEKMQSDKGSIPDRFSAQQFSDYHSELNMSSLELGDSALYFCASSLGAGTDTQYFGPGTRLTVL.

This clone was seen just once. The V call is TRBV5-1, the J call TRBJ1-5; 10 bases map to TRBD1. The CDR3 length is 15 residues. V trimming: 3 bases; J trimming: 4 bases; junction bases outside the gene matches: 4. Germline V gene lookup returns CDR1 SGHRS and CDR2 YFSETQ. CDR3: CASSWTGGGNQPQHF. The CDR3, as DNA: TGCGCCAGCAGCTGGACAGGGGGTGGTAATCAGCCCCAGCATTTT. Variable domain in full (rest from reference TRBV5-1 and TRBJ1-5): KAGVTQTPRYLIKTRGQQVTLSCSPISGHRSVSWYQQTPGQGLQFLFEYFSETQRNKGNFPGRFSGRQFSNSRSEMNVSTLELGDSALYLCASSWTGGGNQPQHFGDGTRLSIL.

This clone appeared a single time. The CDR3 loop reads CASSGEGSGANVLTF. CDR3 DNA sequence: TGTGCCAGCAGCGGGGAGGGCTCTGGGGCCAACGTCCTGACTTTC. The chain carries TRBV2 and TRBJ2-6; 7 bases match TRBD2. The CDR3 has 15 amino acids. Losses at the gene ends were 6 bases for V and 0 bases for J; bases not matched to a gene: 2. Germline V gene sequence: CDR1 SNHLY, CDR2 FYNNEI.

This clone was counted only a few times. In DNA form, the CDR3 reads TGTGCCAGCGGAATACCGGGACAGCCTAACTATGGCTACACCTTC. This gives the protein CASGIPGQPNYGYTF. The chain employs TRBV7-2 and TRBJ1-2; 7 bases fit TRBD1. The J segment lost 0 bases and the V segment lost 8 bases, leaving 9 bases of the junction unmatched. CDR3 length equals 15 residues. Germline CDR1 is SGHTA and CDR2 is FQGNSA. Together with reference TRBV7-2 and TRBJ1-2, the CDR3 gives the full variable domain: GAGVSQSPSNKVTEKGKDVELRCDPISGHTALYWYRQSLGQGLEFLIYFQGNSAPDKSGLPSDRFSAERTGGSVSTLTIQRTQQEDSAVYLCASGIPGQPNYGYTFGSGTRLTVV.

The V and J genes are TRBV5-1 and TRBJ1-5; TRBD1 matches at 7 bases. J was trimmed by 1 base and V by 5 bases; bases with no gene match: 6. Looked up from germline, CDR1 is SGHRS and CDR2 is YFSETQ. The CDR3 covers 15 residues. The CDR3 DNA follows: TGCGCCAGCAGGCCGACAGGGTTAAGCAATCAGCCCCAGCATTTT. Amino acid sequence: CASRPTGLSNQPQHF.

The chain is built from TRBV19 and TRBJ2-3, with TRBD2 matching over 8 bases. V shed 7 bases, J shed 5 bases, and the junction held 8 bases outside the gene matches. From germline, CDR1 is LNHDA and CDR2 SQIVND (reference sequence). The CDR3 runs 14 residues. As DNA, the CDR3 is TGTGCCAGTACCTCTAACGGGGGGGGAGATACGCAGTATTTT. It specifies CASTSNGGGDTQYF.

This chain uses TRBV5-8 with TRBJ2-7, with 8 bases lining up with TRBD2. Germline V lookup: CDR1 SGHTS, CDR2 YDEGEE. V lost 4 bases to trimming and J lost 6 bases; unmatched junction nucleotides: 15. This CDR3 contains 16 residues. CDR3 residues: CASSIGTRLYPGEQYF. DNA for the CDR3: TGTGCCAGCAGCATTGGGACTAGACTTTACCCGGGCGAGCAGTACTTC.

The CDR3 sequence is CASSANGRRWANEKLFF. Written as DNA, the CDR3 is TGTGCCAGCAGTGCGAACGGGCGGAGGTGGGCTAATGAAAAACTGTTTTTT. The chain employs TRBV6-1 and TRBJ1-4; D remains unclear. CDR1 is MNHNS, CDR2 SASEGT, per germline. Trimming removed 4 bases at V and 3 bases at J, with 18 bases between. This CDR3 is built from 17 residues.

The gene calls are TRBV30 and TRBJ2-3; a weak D match, TRBD2 (6 bases). This CDR3 region has 13 residues. From germline, CDR1 is GTSNPN and CDR2 SVGIG (reference sequence). Trimming removed 4 bases at V and 3 bases at J, with 11 bases between. The CDR3 here is CAWKPRGTDTQYF. In DNA, the CDR3 is TGTGCCTGGAAGCCCCGGGGGACAGATACGCAGTATTTT.

CDR3 sequence (DNA): TGTGCCTGGGGGGACAGGGCCGGGAACACTGAAGCTTTCTTT. Amino acids: CAWGDRAGNTEAFF. The genes are TRBV30 and TRBJ1-1; 9 positions agree with TRBD1. The trim removed 5 bases at V and 1 base at J, leaving 5 bases unmatched. This CDR3 region has 14 residues. Germline-derived CDR1 and CDR2 are GTSNPN and SVGIG (reference sequence).

The V call is TRBV7-9, the J call TRBJ1-1; 9 bases are a match to TRBD1. This CDR3 comprises 15 residues. Losses at the gene ends were 5 bases for V and 5 bases for J; bases not matched to a gene: 9. Germline assignment: CDR1 SEHNR and CDR2 FQNEAQ (reference sequence). Here the CDR3 reads CASSPTQGALTEAFF. CDR3 DNA: TGTGCCAGCAGCCCGACACAGGGGGCGCTTACTGAAGCTTTCTTT.

The chain employs TRBV29-1 and TRBJ1-2; maybe TRBD1 (5 bases). Germline assignment: CDR1 SQVTM and CDR2 ANQGSEA. This CDR3 contains 13 residues. The V end was cut by 7 bases, the J end by 5 bases, with 17 bases between. This chain's CDR3 is CSAPGGATYGYTF. In nucleotides, the CDR3 is TGCAGCGCCCCAGGAGGGGCCACATATGGCTACACCTTC. The full variable domain, with the rest looked up from reference TRBV29-1 and TRBJ1-2, is SAVISQKPSRDICQRGTSLTIQCQVDSQVTMMFWYRQQPGQSLTLIATANQGSEATYESGFVIDKFPISRPNLTFSTLTVSNMSPEDSSIYLCSAPGGATYGYTFGSGTRLTVV.

This chain links TRBV18 with TRBJ2-6; no definite D call. The V gene lost 4 bases and the J gene lost 2 bases, with 9 bases spanning the gap. Germline V gene sequence: CDR1 KGHSH, CDR2 LQKENI. The CDR3 loop spans 15 amino acids. The CDR3 DNA reads as TGTGCCAGCTCACTTCCTCGGGCTGGGGCCAACGTCCTGACTTTC. This translates into CASSLPRAGANVLTF.

J is TRBJ1-2 and V is TRBV27; the D gene is possibly TRBD1 (5 bases). V lost 6 bases to trimming and J lost 8 bases, with 13 bases between them. Germline values: CDR1 MNHEY, CDR2 SMNVEV (reference sequence). The CDR3 extends over 12 amino acids. CDR3 nucleotide sequence: TGTGCCAGCAGCTCCCTTGGGGGGGGCTACACCTTC. It codes for CASSSLGGGYTF.

Turning to this clone: A much larger clone lies one base from this, so it may be a read error. Here the CDR3 reads CASSWTSGRDTQYF. CDR3 coding DNA: TGTGCCAGCAGTTGGACTAGCGGGAGGGATACGCAGTATTTT. This chain joins TRBV2 and TRBJ2-3; 14 bases are a match to TRBD2. Germline V CDR1 and CDR2: SNHLY, FYNNEI. Germline trimming cut 5 bases from V and 6 bases from J; bases unmatched to any gene: 1. The CDR3 runs 14 residues.